In this sample, the clone carrying this TCR beta chain turned up many times. Its antigen remains unidentified. This entry belongs to a study of shared clonotypes between healthy human individuals. The germline V gene encodes CDR1 SEHNR and CDR2 FQNEAQ (reference sequence). J gave up 1 base and V 11 bases, and 11 bases lay outside the gene matches. This CDR3 is built from 15 residues. The sorted-subset replicate PCRs were given about 200 ng DNA, which is approximately 30,000 T cell genomes. The protocol was immunoSEQ multiplex PCR, while the TCRdb copy is restricted to in-frame clones and leaves out a portion. The data hold roughly 1 million clones, with approximately 72% observed a single time. Study-level results: It was the few donors that limited the genetic and exposure-history diversity represented. A generally larger estimated richness was seen in naive subsets than in memory subsets.

The source material was memory CD4+ T cells sorted from blood. The subset: CD45RA-negative fraction. This sequence originates from a man younger than 30 in good health. The chain uses TRBV7-9 and TRBJ2-3, with TRBD1 identical over 8 bases. This CDR3 reads CAAHALTGGTDTQYF. CDR3 nucleotides: TGTGCCGCGCATGCCCTGACAGGGGGCACAGATACGCAGTATTTT.